The clone carrying this TCR beta chain was counted only a few times. Its antigen is not known. It was through 5'RACE template switching that TCR cDNA was made, with a universal primer site and UMIs added. TCRdb reprocessed the 5' RACE reads via MiXCR and lists one record per CDR3 protein. The sample has about 260,000 distinct CDR3 sequences; 10% to 15% are singletons. The V end lost 1 base, the J end lost 6 bases, and 18 bases lay between the germline ends. The CDR3 covers 16 residues. The germline gives CDR1 DFQATT, CDR2 SNEGSKA (reference sequence). This sample was included in a study of T cells after yellow fever vaccination. Across the study: The SMART-Seq v4 Ultra Low Input method served to prepare the low-cell-number fractions. The study's findings and limits: After the booster, over 95% of CD4 and more than 75% of CD8 primary-response clones were re-detected. The study found a weaker secondary response that peaked faster, day 5 versus 15.

This receptor was obtained from a man between 25 and 39 years old who received the YFV17D yellow fever vaccine. The chain is built from TRBV20-1 and TRBJ2-2; TRBD2 is a possible D gene (6 bases). The source was CD4+ T cells sorted from PBMCs, collected 45 days after the yellow fever booster vaccination. CDR3 loop: CSARARLLADSGELFF. The CDR3 DNA follows: TGCAGTGCTAGAGCGCGCTTACTAGCAGACTCCGGGGAGCTGTTTTTT.